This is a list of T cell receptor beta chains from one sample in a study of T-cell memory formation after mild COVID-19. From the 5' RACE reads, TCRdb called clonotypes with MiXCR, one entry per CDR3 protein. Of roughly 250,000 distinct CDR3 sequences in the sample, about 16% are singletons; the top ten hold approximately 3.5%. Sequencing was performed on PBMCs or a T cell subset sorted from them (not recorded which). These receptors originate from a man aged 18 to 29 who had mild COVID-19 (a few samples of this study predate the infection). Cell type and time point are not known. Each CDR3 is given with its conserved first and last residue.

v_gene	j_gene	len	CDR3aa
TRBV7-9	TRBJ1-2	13	CASSITGDYGYTF
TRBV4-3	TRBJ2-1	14	CASSQYILGNEQFF
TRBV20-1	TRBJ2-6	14	CSAPPRSGANVLTF
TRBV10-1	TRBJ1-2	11	CARRWTGNDTF
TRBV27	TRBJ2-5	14	CASRPWTVGETQYF
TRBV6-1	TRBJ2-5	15	CASRGTEKYQETQYF
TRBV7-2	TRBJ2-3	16	CASSRRSGDSRDTQYF
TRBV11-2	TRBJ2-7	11	CASSSQYEQYF
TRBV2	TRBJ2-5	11	CASSVVETQYF
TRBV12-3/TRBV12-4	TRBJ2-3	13	CASSFRLPDTQYF
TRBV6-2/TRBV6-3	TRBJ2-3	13	CASIGTSTDTQYF
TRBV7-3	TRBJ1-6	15	CASSPSGGYNSPLHF
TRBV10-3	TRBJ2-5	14	CAISGGPLGETQYF
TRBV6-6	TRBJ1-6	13	CASRDSLNSPLHF
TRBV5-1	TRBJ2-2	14	CASSTRGDTGELFF
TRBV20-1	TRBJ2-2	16	CSARNRLAGNTGELFF
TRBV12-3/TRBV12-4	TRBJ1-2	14	CASSTLTGNYGYTF
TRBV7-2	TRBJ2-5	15	CASSVSGGARETQYF
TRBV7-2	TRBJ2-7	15	CASSFGAGQPYEQYF
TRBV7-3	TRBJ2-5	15	CASSRTGSSQETQYF
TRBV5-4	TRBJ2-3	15	CASAAGGASKNTQYF
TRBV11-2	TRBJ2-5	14	CASSLQTSGGDRTF
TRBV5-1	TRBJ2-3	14	CASKLASATDTQYF
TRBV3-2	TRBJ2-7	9	CASSYEQYF
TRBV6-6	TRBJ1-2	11	CASRSDGGYTF
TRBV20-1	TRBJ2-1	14	CSAPGLAGAYEQFF
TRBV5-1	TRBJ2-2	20	CASSLEGTTGDGWNTGELFF
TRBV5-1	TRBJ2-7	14	CATSRQASSYEQYF
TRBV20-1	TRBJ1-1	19	CSASSMSGQGGVGNTEAFF
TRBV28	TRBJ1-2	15	CASSRPRTGPNGYTF
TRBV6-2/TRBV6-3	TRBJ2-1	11	CASTDRSEQFF
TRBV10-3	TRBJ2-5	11	CAISEVETQYF
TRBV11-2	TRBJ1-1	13	CASSLSGATEAFF
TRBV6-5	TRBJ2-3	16	CASSYSFGLSTDTQYF
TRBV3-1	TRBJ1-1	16	CASSQYPGQPMPEAFF
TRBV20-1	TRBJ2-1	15	CSARDPRGYYNEQFF
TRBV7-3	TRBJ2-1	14	CASSLLREGHEQFF
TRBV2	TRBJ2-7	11	CASSGRVRQYF
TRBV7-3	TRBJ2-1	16	CASSLGGTVTYNEQFF
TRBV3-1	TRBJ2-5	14	CASSQAGVGETQYF
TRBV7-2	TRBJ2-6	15	CASADMGSGANVLTF
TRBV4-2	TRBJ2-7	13	CASSPDPNYEQYF
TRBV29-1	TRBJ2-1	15	CSVDPPGVAGNEQFF
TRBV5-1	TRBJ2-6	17	CASSLGQGGSGANVLTF
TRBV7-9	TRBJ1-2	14	CASSQDQGHRLTFF
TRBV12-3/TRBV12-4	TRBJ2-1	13	CASSRAGDNEQFF
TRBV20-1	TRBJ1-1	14	CSARDRGRTTEAFF
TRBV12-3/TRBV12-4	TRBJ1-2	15	CASRRGRGGLRGYTF
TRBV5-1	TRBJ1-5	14	CASSLDGVGQPQHF
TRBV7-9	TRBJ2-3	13	CASSRGEPDTQYF
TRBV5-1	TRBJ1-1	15	CASRMYGTGGTEAFF
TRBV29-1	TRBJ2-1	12	CSVERWGGDQFF
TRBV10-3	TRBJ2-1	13	CAISAGQGYEQFF
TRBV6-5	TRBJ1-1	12	CASTGPKGEAFF